This T cell receptor (beta chain) was sequenced during a study of blood T cell repertoires in COVID-19. At the level of the study: Researchers got acute and convalescent COVID-19 samples from the United States, Italy and Spain. The analysed material was cDNA or gDNA that came from T cells, B-cell-depleted T cells, or PBMCs.

Study processing details: Amplifying reference gene primers gave estimates of nucleated cell counts. This table comes from immunoSEQ multiplex PCR, and its TCRdb copy is limited to in-frame clones, with some not included. For V, J and clone size, that table is used; D and trimming come from the DNA. The table lists some 210,000 clones, around nine tenths of them singletons. This clone was seen a single time. The clonotype comes from a woman in her thirties or forties who had recovered from COVID-19. Sequenced: peripheral blood.

CDR3 sequence: CASSPAGGRASYNEQFF. CDR3 DNA: TGTGCCAGCAGTCCGGCGGGCGGGAGGGCTTCCTACAATGAGCAGTTCTTC. The chain joins TRBV5-4 to TRBJ2-1, with 9 bases matching TRBD2. Germline CDR1 is SGHNT and CDR2 is YYREEE (reference sequence). The ends lost 5 bases at V and 1 base at J; junction bases unmatched: 10. The CDR3 totals 17 residues.